The rows below give T cell receptor beta chains drawn from one sample of a study of cytomegalovirus exposure and HLA in healthy donors. Assay: immunoSEQ multiplex PCR; the TCRdb copy retains only in-frame clones and omits some. The table lists some 120,000 clones, around 80% of them singletons. The source material was PBMCs. These receptors were taken from a man aged 30-40 years in good health and CMV-seronegative. Both conserved end residues are part of each CDR3. The D gene is left open where the match is weak. Not every row has a clone size; where given, it reads once, few, many or a size class.

CDR3 | DNA | J | D | V | size
CASSVFPTGYNSNQPQHF | TGTGCCAGCAGTGTCTTCCCGACAGGCTATAATAGCAATCAGCCCCAGCATTTT | TRBJ1-5 | NA | TRBV2 | once
CASSLQAGGPRTGELFF | TGTGCCAGCAGCTTACAAGCGGGAGGGCCTCGCACCGGGGAGCTGTTTTTT | TRBJ2-2 | TRBD2 | TRBV11-3 | NA
CASSEKGRGTEAFF | TGTGCCAGCAGTGAAAAGGGCAGGGGCACTGAAGCTTTCTTT | TRBJ1-1 | NA | TRBV6-1 | NA
CASMGGEAFF | TGTGCCAGCATGGGGGGTGAAGCTTTCTTT | TRBJ1-1 | NA | TRBV2 | NA
CASSLRGIGETQYF | TGCGCCAGCAGCTTGAGGGGTATTGGAGAGACCCAGTACTTC | TRBJ2-5 | NA | TRBV5-1 | NA
CASSGNSVYEQYF | TGTGCCAGCAGCGGCAACAGTGTCTACGAGCAGTACTTC | TRBJ2-7 | NA | TRBV6-1 | NA
CAWSVASRGRGPSEQYF | TGTGCCTGGAGTGTAGCTTCTCGTGGCAGGGGGCCTAGCGAGCAGTACTTC | TRBJ2-7 | TRBD1 | TRBV30 | NA
CASSSGTGGYNEQFF | TGTGCCAGCAGCTCCGGGACAGGGGGCTACAATGAGCAGTTCTTC | TRBJ2-1 | TRBD1 | TRBV27 | NA
CASSWLGTSGGEQYF | TGTGCCAGCAGTTGGCTCGGGACTAGCGGGGGAGAGCAGTACTTC | TRBJ2-7 | TRBD2 | TRBV28 | few
CASSRRAIGGEQFF | TGTGCCAGTAGCCGGAGGGCCATAGGAGGTGAGCAGTTCTTC | TRBJ2-1 | NA | TRBV19 | NA